This TCR beta chain was retrieved from a study of T cell responses to AZD1222 COVID-19 vaccine. Points from the study as a whole: Across the whole spike, CD4 TCRs peaked at regions 160-218 and 743-854. Donors in the cohort were predominantly white British and more often female, and clonal diversity was possibly underestimated. Researchers took repertoire samples only after the peak T cell response had come.

TCRdb's table, derived via immunoSEQ multiplex PCR, lists solely in-frame clones and lacks some. There are tens of thousands of clones in the sample; nearly 90% occur only once, and roughly 8.1% lies in the top ten. As for this clone: What it recognizes is unknown.

J gave up 10 bases and V 6 bases, and 8 bases lay outside the gene matches. Germline CDR1 and CDR2: SNHLY and FYNNEI. The CDR3 consists of 14 residues. Source: peripheral blood, taken on day 0 of AZD1222 vaccination. The chain uses TRBV2 and TRBJ1-4; 10 bases align to TRBD1. This receptor was taken from an adult in good health. The CDR3 is CASRGTGVMVKLFF. The CDR3 DNA sequence: TGTGCCAGCAGGGGGACAGGGGTGATGGTAAAACTGTTTTTT.